These 13 T cell receptor beta chains share one sample of origin, sequenced in a study of blood T cells in healthy people across ages. For the second PCR, which ran for 7 to 11 cycles, a sample-barcoded 5' primer and a J-beta primer mix were used. Each CDR3 protein gets one entry after TCRdb re-called the 5' RACE reads with MiXCR. The sample comprises around 1.7 million distinct CDR3 sequences, 28% of which are singletons, and about 8% rests with the top ten. Sequenced input: blood. These receptors were taken from a woman in her 30s in good health.

Only a few counts were recorded for this clonotype. The chain is built from TRBV20-1 and TRBJ2-3; TRBD2 matches at 8 bases. The trim removed 6 bases at V and 1 base at J, leaving 9 bases unmatched. Germline V gene lookup returns CDR1 DFQATT and CDR2 SNEGSKA (reference sequence). The CDR3 has 15 amino acids. DNA for the CDR3: TGCAGTGCCGGGGGGGGCCGCTGGGGCACAGATACGCAGTATTTT. Translated, it gives CSAGGGRWGTDTQYF.

Comments on this clonotype: A much larger clone differs by one base, so this may be a read error. V gene TRBV12-3 or TRBV12-4 combines with J gene TRBJ2-1; no clear D gene. The CDR3 sequence is 14 residues long. With 5 bases removed from V and 10 bases from J, the gap between germline ends came to 18 bases. The CDR3, as DNA: TGTGCCAGCAGTCGTTTGCTGGTTGACCCCGAGCAGTTCTTC. Its translation: CASSRLLVDPEQFF.

This clonotype was seen a handful of times. This rearrangement joins TRBV20-1 to TRBJ1-2; 8 positions agree with TRBD1. After removal of 6 bases from V and 4 bases from J, the junction contained 7 bases not matched to a gene. The CDR3 has 13 amino acids. CDR1 is DFQATT and CDR2 is SNEGSKA in the germline V gene (reference sequence). The CDR3 nucleotides are TGCAGTGCACCGGACAGGGAGCGCTATGGCTACACCTTC. Translated, it gives CSAPDRERYGYTF.

For the CDR3, the DNA is TGTGCCAGCAGCTTTTTCGGGGCGTCGCGGGAGACCCAGTACTTC. This encodes CASSFFGASRETQYF. The chain has TRBV7-2 and TRBJ2-5; D tentatively fits TRBD1 or TRBD2 (5 bases each). Trimming pared 3 bases from V and 5 bases from J, leaving 16 bases between. Germline V gene data show CDR1 as SGHTA and CDR2 as FQGNSA. CDR3 size: 15 residues.

With regard to this clonotype: A read error may account for a junction end that differs from germline. V is TRBV6-5 and J is TRBJ2-1; 14 bases are shared with TRBD2. Per the germline V gene, CDR1 is MNHEY and CDR2 is SVGAGI. There are 18 residues in the CDR3. CDR3 bases: TGTACCAGCAGTTACTCCGGGACTAGCGGGAGTGGGGTGGATGAGCAGTTCTTC. It specifies CTSSYSGTSGSGVDEQFF.

The chain recombines TRBV7-7 with TRBJ2-1, with D perhaps TRBD1 or TRBD2 (5 bases each). Per germline, CDR1 SSHAT and CDR2 FNYEAQ (reference sequence). V was clipped by 3 bases and J by 3 bases, with 21 bases between them. This CDR3 is 18 amino acids long. The CDR3 coding sequence is TGTGCCAGCAGCTTGGCCCTTAGGGGAGCGGTTGACTACAATGAGCAGTTCTTC. Its protein is CASSLALRGAVDYNEQFF.

The chain recombines TRBV5-1 with TRBJ2-3, with TRBD2 identical over 10 bases. The germline gives CDR1 SGHRS, CDR2 YFSETQ. The CDR3 consists of 13 residues. The trim removed 9 bases at V and 3 bases at J, leaving 4 bases unmatched. This CDR3 is CATRTSGTDTQYF. The CDR3 DNA is TGCGCCACCAGGACTAGCGGTACAGATACGCAGTATTTT.

This clonotype occurred a few times. The CDR3 DNA reads as TGCGCCAGCAGCTTGAGGACCGGGCTGCGTGTTACTAATGAAAAACTGTTTTTT. Translation gives CASSLRTGLRVTNEKLFF. The gene calls are TRBV5-1 and TRBJ1-4, with D hard to call. Germline CDR1 and CDR2: SGHRS and YFSETQ. V lost 1 base and J 2 bases, leaving 18 bases between the germline ends. The CDR3 runs to 18 residues.

The chain employs TRBV28 and TRBJ2-2, with 13 bases identical to TRBD2. CDR3 length: 18 residues. Per the germline V gene, CDR1 is MDHEN and CDR2 is SYDVKM. The V segment lost 7 bases and the J segment 0 bases; nucleotides outside the gene matches: 8. This CDR3 reads CASKTPGLAGTNTGELFF. CDR3 DNA: TGTGCCAGCAAAACCCCGGGACTAGCGGGGACGAACACCGGGGAGCTGTTTTTT.

Turning to this clonotype: The germline gene is not matched at one end of the junction; a read error may be the cause. The chain is built from TRBV7-2 and TRBJ1-1, with D maybe TRBD1 (5 bases). The CDR3 loop spans 13 amino acids. Germline loops: CDR1 SGHTA, CDR2 FQGNSA. The CDR3 sequence: CAGSLAERTEAFF. The DNA of the CDR3 is TGTGCCGGCAGCTTAGCGGAGAGGACAGAAGCTTTCTTT.

The V gene is TRBV5-1, the J gene TRBJ2-1; D not certain. The CDR3 totals 14 residues. CDR1 SGHRS and CDR2 YFSETQ come from the germline V gene. V was cut by 0 bases and J by 8 bases, with 12 bases left in between. This CDR3 is CASSLVNPTDEQFF. The CDR3 DNA sequence: TGCGCCAGCAGCTTGGTAAATCCAACGGATGAGCAGTTCTTC.

The V and J genes are TRBV12-3 or TRBV12-4 and TRBJ1-4; D unclear. The CDR3 contains 14 residues. The V end was cut by 8 bases, the J end by 15 bases, with 25 bases between. CDR3 sequence reads: CASGPGPTKEVMFF. CDR3 DNA sequence: TGTGCCAGCGGGCCGGGTCCTACAAAAGAAGTAATGTTTTTT.

This clonotype was detected many times. This chain connects TRBV5-5 to TRBJ2-3; the match to TRBD2 covers 7 bases. The J segment lost 0 bases and the V segment lost 4 bases, leaving 8 bases of the junction unmatched. The CDR3 has 16 amino acids. Germline assignment: CDR1 SGHKS and CDR2 YYEKEE (reference sequence). CDR3 residues: CASSLGGSTSTDTQYF. CDR3 bases: TGTGCCAGCAGCCTGGGGGGGAGCACTAGCACAGATACGCAGTATTTT. Combining the CDR3 with reference TRBV5-5 and TRBJ2-3 gives the whole variable domain DAGVTQSPTHLIKTRGQQVTLRCSPISGHKSVSWYQQVLGQGPQFIFQYYEKEERGRGNFPDRFSARQFPNYSSELNVNALLLGDSALYLCASSLGGSTSTDTQYFGPGTRLTVL.